This T cell receptor beta chain was profiled in a study of blood T cell repertoires in COVID-19 (dated by TCRdb to 2019 to 2021). In the study overall: Samples covering the acute and convalescent phases of COVID-19 were provided by collaborators in the United States, Italy and Spain. Deeply sampled blood TCRbeta repertoires from subjects exposed to, actively infected with, or recovered from COVID-19 were included in the dataset. The repertoires were made available in a free public database intended to serve as a resource for research on the immune response to SARS-CoV-2. HLA class I and class II types, where available, came from metadata supplied by the sample provider rather than from assay-based typing. The samples were drawn from the first 160 participants of the ongoing ImmuneRACE study and from some 1,300 subjects provided by 6 global collaborators. The material from the prospective study consisted of cDNA or gDNA derived from T cells, B-cell-depleted T cells, or PBMCs. Sample metadata almost always included a de-identified subject ID, COVID-19 status, age in years and sex.

Broader findings and caveats from the paper: How much clinical and demographic metadata was included differed by source and by participant, and the metadata was provided uncurated.

Participants in the prospective study were enrolled through a virtual design, were aged roughly 18 to 100 years, and lived in 20 to 30 United States geographic areas. In the prospective study, participants were assigned to cohorts based on the clinical history participants reported in a screening survey and a study questionnaire. Mobile phlebotomists in the prospective study collected whole blood, serum and a nasopharyngeal or oropharyngeal swab from every participant. Prospective study participants could optionally give additional blood draws and questionnaires over an approximately two-month period. Prospective study blood samples were shipped either frozen or at room temperature before DNA extraction. As to this clone: This clone's antigen is unknown. Base qualities are not at hand, and no much larger clone is one base apart.

TCRbeta CDR3 regions were amplified from genomic DNA by means of the immunoSEQ Assay, a bias-controlled multiplex PCR. In the authors' own workflow: Within the assay, amplification of reference gene primers was used to estimate how many nucleated cells each sample contained. To quantify the absolute abundance of each unique TCRbeta CDR3 rearrangement, sequence reads were collapsed and filtered. For each sample, productive Simpson clonality was calculated as the square root of Simpson's diversity index over productive rearrangements. TCRdb re-hosts the immuneACCESS table, in-frame sequences only. Its copies lack some clones; in the studies checked, an unresolved V gene accounts for under half of them, and the cause for the rest is not known. The DNA gave D and trimming, while V, J and clone size come from that table. For this sample the table gives fewer than 200,000 clones, of which 65% to 85% were detected only once. The ten largest account for around 6% of the sample.

In the germline V gene (reference sequence), CDR1 corresponds to SEHNR and CDR2 to FQNEAQ. From the cysteine up to the phenylalanine, the CDR3 has a length of 16 residues. The entry retains the CDR3 DNA only, 48 bases that are in frame from base 1. The V end gives up 5 bases and the J end 3 bases, leaving 9 bases in the junction not matched to a gene. Recombination joined TRBV7-9 with TRBJ2-2, and 7 junctional nucleotides match TRBD1. The receptor comes from a woman aged 35 to 49 with acute COVID-19. Specimen: PBMCs or T cells enriched from blood (not recorded which). In nucleotides, the sequence is TGTGCCAGCAGCGAGGGGGCAGGGGCGGACACCGGGGAGCTGTTTTTT. Translated, this is CASSEGAGADTGELFF. With the rest looked up from the reference TRBV7-9 and TRBJ2-2 genes rather than sequenced, the full variable domain is DTGVSQNPRHKITKRGQNVTFRCDPISEHNRLYWYRQTLGQGPEFLTYFQNEAQLEKSRLLSDRFSAERPKGSFSTLEIQRTEQGDSAMYLCASSEGAGADTGELFFGEGSRLTVL.